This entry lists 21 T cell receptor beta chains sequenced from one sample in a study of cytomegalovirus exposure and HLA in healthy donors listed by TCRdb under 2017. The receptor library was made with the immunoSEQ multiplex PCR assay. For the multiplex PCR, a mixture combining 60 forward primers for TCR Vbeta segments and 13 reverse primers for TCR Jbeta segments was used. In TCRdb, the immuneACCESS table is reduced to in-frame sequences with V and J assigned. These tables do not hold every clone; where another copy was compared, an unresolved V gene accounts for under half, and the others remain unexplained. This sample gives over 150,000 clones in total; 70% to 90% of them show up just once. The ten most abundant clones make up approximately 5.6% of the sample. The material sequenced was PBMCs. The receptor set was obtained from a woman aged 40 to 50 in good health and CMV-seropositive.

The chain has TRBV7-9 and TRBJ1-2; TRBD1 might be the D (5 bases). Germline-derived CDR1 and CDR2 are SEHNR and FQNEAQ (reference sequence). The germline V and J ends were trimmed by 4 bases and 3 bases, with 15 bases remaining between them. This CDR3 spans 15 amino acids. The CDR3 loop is CASSSSLGGDYGYTF. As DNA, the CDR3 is TGTGCCAGCAGCTCGTCCTTGGGGGGGGACTATGGCTACACCTTC.

The CDR3 is CASSLGSGNLNYGYTF. The CDR3 region has the DNA TGCGCCAGCAGCTTGGGGTCAGGGAATTTAAACTATGGCTACACCTTC. V gene TRBV5-1 combines with J gene TRBJ1-2; possibly TRBD1 for D (5 bases). Germline V gene data show CDR1 as SGHRS and CDR2 as YFSETQ. The CDR3 covers 16 residues. The V and J ends lost 0 bases and 2 bases respectively, with 14 bases between them.

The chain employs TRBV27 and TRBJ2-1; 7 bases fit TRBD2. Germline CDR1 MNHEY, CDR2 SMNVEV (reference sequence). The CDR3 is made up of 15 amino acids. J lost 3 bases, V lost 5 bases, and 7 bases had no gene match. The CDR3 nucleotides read TGTGCCAGCAGTAACCCAGCGGGATACTACAATGAGCAGTTCTTC. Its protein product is CASSNPAGYYNEQFF.

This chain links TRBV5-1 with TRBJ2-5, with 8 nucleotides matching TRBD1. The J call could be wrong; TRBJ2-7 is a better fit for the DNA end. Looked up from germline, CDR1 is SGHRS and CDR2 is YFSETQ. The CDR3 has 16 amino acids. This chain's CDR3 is CASSQRRQGARDEQYF. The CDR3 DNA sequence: TGCGCCAGCAGCCAACGTCGCCAGGGGGCGAGGGACGAGCAGTACTTC.

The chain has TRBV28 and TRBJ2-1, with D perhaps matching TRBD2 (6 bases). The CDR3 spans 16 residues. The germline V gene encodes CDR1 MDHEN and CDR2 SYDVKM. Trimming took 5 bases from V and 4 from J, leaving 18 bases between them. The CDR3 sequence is CASSGDREQGYNEQFF. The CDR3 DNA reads TGTGCCAGCAGTGGGGACCGGGAGCAAGGGTACAATGAGCAGTTCTTC.

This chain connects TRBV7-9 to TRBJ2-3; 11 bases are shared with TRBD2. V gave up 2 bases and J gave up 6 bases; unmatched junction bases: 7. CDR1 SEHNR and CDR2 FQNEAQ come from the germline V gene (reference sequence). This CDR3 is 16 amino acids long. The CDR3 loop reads CASSLLLAGVTDTQYF. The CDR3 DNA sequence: TGTGCCAGCAGCTTATTACTAGCGGGAGTCACCGATACGCAGTATTTT. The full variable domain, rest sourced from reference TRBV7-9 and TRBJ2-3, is DTGVSQNPRHKITKRGQNVTFRCDPISEHNRLYWYRQTLGQGPEFLTYFQNEAQLEKSRLLSDRFSAERPKGSFSTLEIQRTEQGDSAMYLCASSLLLAGVTDTQYFGPGTRLTVL.

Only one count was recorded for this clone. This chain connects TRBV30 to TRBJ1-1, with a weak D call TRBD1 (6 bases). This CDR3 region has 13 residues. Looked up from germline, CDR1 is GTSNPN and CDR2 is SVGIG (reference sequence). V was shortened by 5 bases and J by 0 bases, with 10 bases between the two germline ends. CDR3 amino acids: CAWGQGLNTEAFF. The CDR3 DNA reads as TGTGCCTGGGGCCAGGGGCTGAACACTGAAGCTTTCTTT.

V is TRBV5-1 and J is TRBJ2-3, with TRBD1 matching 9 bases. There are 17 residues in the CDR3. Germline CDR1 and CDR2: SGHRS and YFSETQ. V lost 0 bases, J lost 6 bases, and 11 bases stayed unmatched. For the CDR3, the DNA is TGCGCCAGCAGCTTGGGCCCGGGGACAGGGTTCGAGGATACGCAGTATTTT. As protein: CASSLGPGTGFEDTQYF.

For the CDR3, the DNA is TGTGCCAGCAGCTCCTCTGAGGGATCTTCCTACGAGCAGTACTTC. Translated, it gives CASSSSEGSSYEQYF. V is TRBV11-2 and J is TRBJ2-7, with D possibly matching TRBD2 (5 bases). This CDR3 is 15 amino acids long. Germline CDR1 SGHAT, CDR2 FQNNGV. V lost 4 bases and J 1 base, leaving 14 bases between the germline ends.

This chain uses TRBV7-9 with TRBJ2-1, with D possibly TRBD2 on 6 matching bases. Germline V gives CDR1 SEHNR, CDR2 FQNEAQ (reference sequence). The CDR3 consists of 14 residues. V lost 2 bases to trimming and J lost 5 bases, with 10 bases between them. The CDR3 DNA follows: TGTGCCAGCAGCTTATCGGGCGGGAACAATGAGCAGTTCTTC. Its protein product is CASSLSGGNNEQFF.

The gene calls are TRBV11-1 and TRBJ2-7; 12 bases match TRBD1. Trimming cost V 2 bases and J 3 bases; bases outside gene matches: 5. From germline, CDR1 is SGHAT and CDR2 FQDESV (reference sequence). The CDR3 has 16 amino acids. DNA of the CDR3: TGTGCCAGCAGCTTAACGGGGACAGGGGGCTTCTACGAGCAGTACTTC. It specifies CASSLTGTGGFYEQYF.

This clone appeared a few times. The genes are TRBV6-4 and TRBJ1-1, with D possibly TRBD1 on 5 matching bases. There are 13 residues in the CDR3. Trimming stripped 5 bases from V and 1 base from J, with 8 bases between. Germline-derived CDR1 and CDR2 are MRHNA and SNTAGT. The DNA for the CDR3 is TGTGCCAGCAGTAAGACAGCGAACACTGAAGCTTTCTTT. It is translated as CASSKTANTEAFF.

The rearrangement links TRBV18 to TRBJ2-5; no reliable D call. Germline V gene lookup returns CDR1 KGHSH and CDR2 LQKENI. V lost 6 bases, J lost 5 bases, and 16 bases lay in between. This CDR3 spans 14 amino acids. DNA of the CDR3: TGTGCCAGCTCCCCTAACCCCTCCGGGGAGACCCAGTACTTC. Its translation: CASSPNPSGETQYF. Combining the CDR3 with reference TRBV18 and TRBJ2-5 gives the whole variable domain NAGVMQNPRHLVRRRGQEARLRCSPMKGHSHVYWYRQLPEEGLKFMVYLQKENIIDESGMPKERFSAEFPKEGPSILRIQQVVRGDSAAYFCASSPNPSGETQYFGPGTRLLVL.

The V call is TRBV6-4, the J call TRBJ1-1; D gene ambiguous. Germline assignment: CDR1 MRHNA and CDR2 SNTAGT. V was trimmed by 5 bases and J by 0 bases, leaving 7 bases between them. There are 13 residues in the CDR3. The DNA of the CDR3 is TGTGCCAGCAGTCCAGAAATGAACACTGAAGCTTTCTTT. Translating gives CASSPEMNTEAFF.

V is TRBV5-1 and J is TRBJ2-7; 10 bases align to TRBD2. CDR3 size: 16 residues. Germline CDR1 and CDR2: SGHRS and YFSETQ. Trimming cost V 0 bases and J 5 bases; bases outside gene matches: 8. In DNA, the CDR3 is TGCGCCAGCAGCTTGGAGAAAGCGGGAGGGCCAAACGAGCAGTACTTC. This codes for CASSLEKAGGPNEQYF.

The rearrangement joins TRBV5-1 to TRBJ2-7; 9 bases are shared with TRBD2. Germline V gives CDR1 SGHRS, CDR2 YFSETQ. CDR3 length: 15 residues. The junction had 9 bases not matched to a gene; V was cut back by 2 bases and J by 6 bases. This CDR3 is CASSFTYSGSAEQYF. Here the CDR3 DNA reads TGCGCCAGCAGCTTTACTTATAGCGGGAGTGCCGAGCAGTACTTC.

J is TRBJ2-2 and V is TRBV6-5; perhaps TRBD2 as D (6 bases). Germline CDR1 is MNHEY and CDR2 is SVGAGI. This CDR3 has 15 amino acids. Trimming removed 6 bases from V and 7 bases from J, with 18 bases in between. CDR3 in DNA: TGTGCCAGCAGAAACTTCCGACTAGACCACGGGGAGCTGTTTTTT. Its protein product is CASRNFRLDHGELFF.

This CDR3 is CASSLDDREETQYF. CDR3 DNA sequence: TGTGCCAGCAGCTTGGACGACAGGGAGGAGACCCAGTACTTC. This chain joins TRBV5-4 and TRBJ2-5; TRBD1 matches 7 bases. Looked up from germline, CDR1 is SGHNT and CDR2 is YYREEE (reference sequence). The CDR3 has 14 amino acids. V gave up 0 bases and J gave up 5 bases; unmatched junction bases: 4.

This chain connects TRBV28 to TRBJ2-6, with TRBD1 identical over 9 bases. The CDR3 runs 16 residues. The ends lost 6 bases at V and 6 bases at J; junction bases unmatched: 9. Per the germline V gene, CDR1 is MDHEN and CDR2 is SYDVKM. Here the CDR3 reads CASSPQGTGLANVLTF. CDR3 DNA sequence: TGTGCCAGCAGCCCACAAGGGACAGGGTTGGCCAACGTCCTGACTTTC.

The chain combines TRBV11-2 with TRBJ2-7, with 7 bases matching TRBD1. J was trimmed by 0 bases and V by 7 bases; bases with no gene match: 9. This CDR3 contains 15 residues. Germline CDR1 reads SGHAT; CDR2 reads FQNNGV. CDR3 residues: CASMLRGGPSYEQYF. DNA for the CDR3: TGTGCCAGCATGCTACGAGGGGGCCCCTCCTACGAGCAGTACTTC.

In nucleotides, the CDR3 is TGCGCCAGCAGATGGGAAGGACAGGGCTCCTATGGCTACACCTTC. Its translation is CASRWEGQGSYGYTF. The chain carries TRBV5-1 and TRBJ1-2, with 8 bases lining up with TRBD1. The CDR3 loop spans 15 amino acids. After removal of 5 bases from V and 4 bases from J, the junction contained 10 bases not matched to a gene. Germline CDR1 is SGHRS and CDR2 is YFSETQ. Full variable domain (rest looked up from reference TRBV5-1 and TRBJ1-2): KAGVTQTPRYLIKTRGQQVTLSCSPISGHRSVSWYQQTPGQGLQFLFEYFSETQRNKGNFPGRFSGRQFSNSRSEMNVSTLELGDSALYLCASRWEGQGSYGYTFGSGTRLTVV.